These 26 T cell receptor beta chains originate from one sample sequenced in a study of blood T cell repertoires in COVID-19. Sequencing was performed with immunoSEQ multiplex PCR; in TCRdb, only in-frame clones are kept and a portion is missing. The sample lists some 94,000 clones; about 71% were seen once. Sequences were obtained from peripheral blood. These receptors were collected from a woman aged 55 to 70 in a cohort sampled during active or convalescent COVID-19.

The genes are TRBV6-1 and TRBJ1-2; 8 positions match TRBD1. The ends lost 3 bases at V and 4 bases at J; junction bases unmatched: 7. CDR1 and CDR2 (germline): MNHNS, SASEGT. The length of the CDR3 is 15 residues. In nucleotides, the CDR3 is TGTGCCAGCAGTGAGATGGACAGGGTAGGCTATGGCTACACCTTC. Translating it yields CASSEMDRVGYGYTF.

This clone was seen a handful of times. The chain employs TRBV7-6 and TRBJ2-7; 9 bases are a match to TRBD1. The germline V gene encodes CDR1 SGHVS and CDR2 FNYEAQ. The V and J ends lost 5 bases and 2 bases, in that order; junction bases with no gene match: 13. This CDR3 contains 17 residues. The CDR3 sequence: CASSPLFLGQGAYEQYF. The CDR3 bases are TGTGCCAGCAGCCCCCTCTTCCTGGGACAGGGTGCCTACGAGCAGTACTTC.

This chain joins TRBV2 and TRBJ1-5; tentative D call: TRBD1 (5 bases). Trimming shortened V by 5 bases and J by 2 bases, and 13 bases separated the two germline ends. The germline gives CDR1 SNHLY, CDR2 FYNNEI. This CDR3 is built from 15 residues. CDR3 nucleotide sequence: TGTGCCAGCAGTAATCAGGGTATCGGCAATCAGCCCCAGCATTTT. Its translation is CASSNQGIGNQPQHF.

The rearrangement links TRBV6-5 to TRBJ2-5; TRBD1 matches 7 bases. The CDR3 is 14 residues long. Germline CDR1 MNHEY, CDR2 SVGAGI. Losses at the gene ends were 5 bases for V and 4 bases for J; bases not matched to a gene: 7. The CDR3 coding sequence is TGTGCCAGCAGTACTAGGACAGGATTAGAGACCCAGTACTTC. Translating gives CASSTRTGLETQYF.

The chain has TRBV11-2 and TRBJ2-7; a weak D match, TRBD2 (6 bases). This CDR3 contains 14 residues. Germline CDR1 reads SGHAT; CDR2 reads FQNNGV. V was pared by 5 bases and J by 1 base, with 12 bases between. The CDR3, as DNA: TGTGCCAGCAGCGTCGCCGGGGGATCCTACGAGCAGTACTTC. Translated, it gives CASSVAGGSYEQYF.

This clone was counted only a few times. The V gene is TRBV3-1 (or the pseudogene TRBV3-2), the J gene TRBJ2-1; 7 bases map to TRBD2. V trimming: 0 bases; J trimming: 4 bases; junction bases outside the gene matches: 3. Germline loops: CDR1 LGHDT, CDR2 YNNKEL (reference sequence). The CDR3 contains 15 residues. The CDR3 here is CASSQDASGYNEQFF. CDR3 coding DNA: TGTGCCAGCAGCCAAGATGCTAGCGGTTACAATGAGCAGTTCTTC.

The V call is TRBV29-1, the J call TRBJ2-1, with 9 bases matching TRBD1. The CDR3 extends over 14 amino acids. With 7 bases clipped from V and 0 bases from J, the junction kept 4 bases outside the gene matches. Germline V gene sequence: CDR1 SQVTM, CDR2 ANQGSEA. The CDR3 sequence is CSATGGSSYNEQFF. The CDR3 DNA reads TGCAGCGCCACAGGGGGCAGCTCCTACAATGAGCAGTTCTTC.

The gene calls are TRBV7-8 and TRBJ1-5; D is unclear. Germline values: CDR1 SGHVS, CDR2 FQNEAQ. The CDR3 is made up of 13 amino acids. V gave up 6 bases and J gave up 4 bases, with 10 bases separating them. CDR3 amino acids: CASRLQANQPQHF. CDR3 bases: TGTGCCAGCAGACTCCAGGCTAATCAGCCCCAGCATTTT.

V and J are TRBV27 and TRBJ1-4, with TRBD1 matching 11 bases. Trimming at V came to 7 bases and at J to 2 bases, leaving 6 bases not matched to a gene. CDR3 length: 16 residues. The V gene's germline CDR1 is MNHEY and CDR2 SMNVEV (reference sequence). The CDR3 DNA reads TGTGCCAGCACCCGGACAGGGGGCGATACTAATGAAAAACTGTTTTTT. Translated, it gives CASTRTGGDTNEKLFF.

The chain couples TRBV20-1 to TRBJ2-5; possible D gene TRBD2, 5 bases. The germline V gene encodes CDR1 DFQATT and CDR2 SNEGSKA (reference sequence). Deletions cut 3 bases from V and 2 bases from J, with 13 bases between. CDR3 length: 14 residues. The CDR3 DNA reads TGCAGTGCTAGTCGTCTAGCCGGGCAAGAGACCCAGTACTTC. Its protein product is CSASRLAGQETQYF.

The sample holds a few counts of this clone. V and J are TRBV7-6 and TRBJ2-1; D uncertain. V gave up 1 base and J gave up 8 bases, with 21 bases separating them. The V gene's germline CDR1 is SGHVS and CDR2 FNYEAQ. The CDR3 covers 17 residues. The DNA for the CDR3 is TGTGCCAGCAGCTTAGGTACAGTCAACTCACCACACCATGAGCAGTTCTTC. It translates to CASSLGTVNSPHHEQFF.

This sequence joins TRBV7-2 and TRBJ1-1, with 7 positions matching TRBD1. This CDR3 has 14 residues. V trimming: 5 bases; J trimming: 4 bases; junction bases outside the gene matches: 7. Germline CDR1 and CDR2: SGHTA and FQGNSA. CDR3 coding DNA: TGTGCCAGCAGCCCCCAGGGACAGCTCACTGAAGCTTTCTTT. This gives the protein CASSPQGQLTEAFF. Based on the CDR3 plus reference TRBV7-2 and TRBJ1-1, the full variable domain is GAGVSQSPSNKVTEKGKDVELRCDPISGHTALYWYRQSLGQGLEFLIYFQGNSAPDKSGLPSDRFSAERTGGSVSTLTIQRTQQEDSAVYLCASSPQGQLTEAFFGQGTRLTVV.

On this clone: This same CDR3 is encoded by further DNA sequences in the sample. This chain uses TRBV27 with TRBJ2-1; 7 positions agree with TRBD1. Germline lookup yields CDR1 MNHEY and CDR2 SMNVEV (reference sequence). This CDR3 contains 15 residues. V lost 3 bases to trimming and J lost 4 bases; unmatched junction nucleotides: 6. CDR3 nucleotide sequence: TGTGCCAGCAGTTTCAGACAGGGATCTTACAATGAGCAGTTCTTC. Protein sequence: CASSFRQGSYNEQFF.

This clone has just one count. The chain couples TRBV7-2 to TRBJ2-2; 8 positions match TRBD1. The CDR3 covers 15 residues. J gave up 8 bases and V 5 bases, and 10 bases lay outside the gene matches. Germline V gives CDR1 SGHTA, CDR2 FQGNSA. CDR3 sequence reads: CASSLGQGNIGELFF. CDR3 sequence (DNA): TGTGCCAGCAGCCTAGGACAGGGCAACATAGGGGAGCTGTTTTTT.

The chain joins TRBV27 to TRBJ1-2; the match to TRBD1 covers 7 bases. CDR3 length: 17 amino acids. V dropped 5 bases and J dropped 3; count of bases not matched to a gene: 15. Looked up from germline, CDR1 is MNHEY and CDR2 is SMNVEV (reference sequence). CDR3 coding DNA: TGTGCCAGCAGTCCCCGGGTAGGGGGCGAGTTCGACTATGGCTACACCTTC. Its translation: CASSPRVGGEFDYGYTF.

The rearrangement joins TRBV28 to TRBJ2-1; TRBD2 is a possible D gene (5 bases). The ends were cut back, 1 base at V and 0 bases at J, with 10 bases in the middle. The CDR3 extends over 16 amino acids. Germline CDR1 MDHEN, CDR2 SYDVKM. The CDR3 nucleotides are TGTGCCAGCAGTTTATCTGGCGGGCCCTCCTACAATGAGCAGTTCTTC. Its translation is CASSLSGGPSYNEQFF.

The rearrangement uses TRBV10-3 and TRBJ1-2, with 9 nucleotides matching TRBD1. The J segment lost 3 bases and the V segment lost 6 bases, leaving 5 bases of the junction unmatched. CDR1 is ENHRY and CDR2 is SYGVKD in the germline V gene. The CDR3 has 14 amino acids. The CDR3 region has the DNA TGTGCCATCAGGCCGGGACAGGGAGACTATGGCTACACCTTC. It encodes CAIRPGQGDYGYTF.

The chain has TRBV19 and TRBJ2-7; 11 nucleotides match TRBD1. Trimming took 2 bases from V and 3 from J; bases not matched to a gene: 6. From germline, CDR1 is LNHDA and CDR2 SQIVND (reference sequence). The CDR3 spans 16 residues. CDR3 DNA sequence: TGTGCCAGTAGTATATTTCCAGGGACAGGGGGCTACGAGCAGTACTTC. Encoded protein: CASSIFPGTGGYEQYF. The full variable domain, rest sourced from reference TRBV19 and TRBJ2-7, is DGGITQSPKYLFRKEGQNVTLSCEQNLNHDAMYWYRQDPGQGLRLIYYSQIVNDFQKGDIAEGYSVSREKKESFPLTVTSAQKNPTAFYLCASSIFPGTGGYEQYFGPGTRLTVT.

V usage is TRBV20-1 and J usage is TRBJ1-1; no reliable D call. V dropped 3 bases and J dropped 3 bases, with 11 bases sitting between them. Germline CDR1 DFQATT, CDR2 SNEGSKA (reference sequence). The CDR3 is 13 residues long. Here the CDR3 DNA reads TGCAGTGCTAGTAAAGCGATAGACACTGAAGCTTTCTTT. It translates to CSASKAIDTEAFF.

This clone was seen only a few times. The CDR3 DNA follows: TGTGCCAGCAGTAGGACAGGTTTGAACACCGGGGAGCTGTTTTTT. Amino acids: CASSRTGLNTGELFF. The rearrangement joins TRBV6-2 or TRBV6-3 to TRBJ2-2, with 7 bases matching TRBD1. The CDR3 totals 15 residues. Per the germline V gene, CDR1 is MNHEY and CDR2 is SVGEGT. The V and J ends lost 5 bases and 1 base, in that order; junction bases with no gene match: 4.

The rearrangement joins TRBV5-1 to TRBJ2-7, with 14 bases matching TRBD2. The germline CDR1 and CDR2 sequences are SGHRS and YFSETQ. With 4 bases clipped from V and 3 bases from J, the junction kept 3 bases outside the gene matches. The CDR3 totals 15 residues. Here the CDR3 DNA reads TGCGCCAGCAGCGAGGGACTAGCGGGGGACTACGAGCAGTACTTC. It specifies CASSEGLAGDYEQYF. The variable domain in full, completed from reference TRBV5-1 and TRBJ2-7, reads KAGVTQTPRYLIKTRGQQVTLSCSPISGHRSVSWYQQTPGQGLQFLFEYFSETQRNKGNFPGRFSGRQFSNSRSEMNVSTLELGDSALYLCASSEGLAGDYEQYFGPGTRLTVT.

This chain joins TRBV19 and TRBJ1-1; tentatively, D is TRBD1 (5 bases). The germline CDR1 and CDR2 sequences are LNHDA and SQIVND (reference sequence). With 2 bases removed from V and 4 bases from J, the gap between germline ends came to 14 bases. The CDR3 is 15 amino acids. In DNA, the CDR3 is TGTGCCAGTAGTATATCGGGGGTTTTGGGCACTGAAGCTTTCTTT. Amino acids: CASSISGVLGTEAFF.

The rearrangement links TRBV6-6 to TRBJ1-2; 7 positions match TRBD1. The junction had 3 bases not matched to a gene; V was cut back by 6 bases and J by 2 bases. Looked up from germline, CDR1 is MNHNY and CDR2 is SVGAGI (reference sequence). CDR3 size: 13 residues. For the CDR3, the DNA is TGTGCCAGCAGCCCGGGACAGAACTATGGCTACACCTTC. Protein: CASSPGQNYGYTF.

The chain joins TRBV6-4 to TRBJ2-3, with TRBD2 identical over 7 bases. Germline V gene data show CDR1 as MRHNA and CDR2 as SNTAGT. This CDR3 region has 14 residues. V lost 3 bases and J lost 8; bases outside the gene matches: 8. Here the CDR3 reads CASSDLAEVGTQYF. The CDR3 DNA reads TGTGCCAGCAGTGATCTAGCGGAGGTTGGTACGCAGTATTTT.

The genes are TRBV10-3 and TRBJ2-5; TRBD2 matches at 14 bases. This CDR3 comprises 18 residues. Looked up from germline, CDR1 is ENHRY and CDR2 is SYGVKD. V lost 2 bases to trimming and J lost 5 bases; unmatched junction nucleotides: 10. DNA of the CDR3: TGTGCCATCAGTGAGACGACTAGCGGGGGGGTTCTATGGGAGACCCAGTACTTC. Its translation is CAISETTSGGVLWETQYF.

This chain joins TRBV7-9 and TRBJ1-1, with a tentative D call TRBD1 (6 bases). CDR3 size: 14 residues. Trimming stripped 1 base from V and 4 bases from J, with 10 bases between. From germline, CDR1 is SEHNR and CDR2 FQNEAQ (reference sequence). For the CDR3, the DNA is TGTGCCAGCAGCTTAGACAGGGCGACCACTGAAGCTTTCTTT. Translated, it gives CASSLDRATTEAFF.